This entry concerns a single T cell receptor (beta chain). The CDR3 loop spans 14 amino acids. The junction had 6 bases not matched to a gene; V was cut back by 7 bases and J by 3 bases. Per the germline V gene, CDR1 is SGHRS and CDR2 is YFSETQ. This entry belongs to a study of blood T cells in healthy people across ages. Combining a sample-barcoded 5' primer with a J-beta primer mix, a second PCR ran for 7 to 11 cycles. One entry per CDR3 protein, called by TCRdb with MiXCR from the 5' RACE reads. The repertoire includes about 800,000 distinct CDR3 sequences, just under 25% of them detected once, and roughly 3.5% sits in the top ten. These records were also assigned to another study, of T cells of mothers and their children.

The specimen sequenced was blood. The TCR comes from a boy aged 5 to 17 in good health. The gene calls are TRBV5-1 and TRBJ2-5; the match to TRBD2 covers 10 bases. CDR3 amino acids: CASQRTSGEETQYF. The CDR3 DNA reads as TGCGCCAGCCAGAGGACTAGCGGAGAAGAGACCCAGTACTTC.